The clone carrying this T cell receptor beta chain was recorded once. This entry comes from a study of blood T cell repertoires in COVID-19. At the level of the study: Italy, Spain and the United States were the sources of the convalescent and acute COVID-19 samples. PBMCs, B-cell-depleted T cells, or T cells provided the cDNA or gDNA that made up the material.

In the authors' workflow: Nucleated cell counts were estimated from reference gene primer amplification. Clones were sequenced by immunoSEQ multiplex PCR, and TCRdb holds only the in-frame ones, with some missing. The V and J calls and clone size are taken from that table; D and trimming were inferred from the DNA. The sample shows around 700,000 clones, approximately 90% of them seen only once. This CDR3 is 20 amino acids long. CDR1 MNHEY and CDR2 SVGEGT come from the germline V gene. V shed 2 bases and J 0 bases; nucleotides not matched to a gene: 15. The receptor's source is a woman aged 18-29 years with acute or convalescent COVID-19. V gene TRBV6-2 or TRBV6-3 combines with J gene TRBJ2-2; 7 nucleotides agree with TRBD1. The sequenced material came from peripheral blood. The CDR3 reads CASSYVHPWGQPTNTGELFF. CDR3 in DNA: TGTGCCAGCAGTTACGTGCACCCGTGGGGACAGCCTACGAACACCGGGGAGCTGTTTTTT.